This entry describes one T cell receptor beta chain. The antigen is not known. The data were taken from a study of T cell repertoires in cytomegalovirus infection. Study overall: It was the public TCR beta signatures that indicated both CMV infection and matching HLA type. Study-level results: What dominated the ex vivo response were HLA-C-restricted CMV-specific TCR beta clonotypes. Public TCR beta family frequency separated CMV-and-HLA carriers, including in an independent cohort.

This CDR3 is built from 16 residues. In germline, CDR1 is MNHEY, CDR2 SMNVEV (reference sequence). The V gene lost 5 bases and the J gene lost 2 bases, with 18 bases spanning the gap. TCRdb passed the reads through MiXCR, listing each CDR3 protein once. The table lists roughly 990,000 distinct CDR3 sequences, around 31% of them singletons. The chain is built from TRBV27 and TRBJ1-2, with a possible D match to TRBD1 (5 bases). The TCR sequence derives from a human donor in good health (CMV status not recorded). Some clones in this sample may be carry-over from other donors' samples. The specimen was cultured CD8+ T cells from PBMCs, collected from culture after CMV antigen stimulation. CDR3 sequence (DNA): TGTGCCAGCAGTGGGGCATGGGTTGGGTGGAACTATGGCTACACCTTC. It translates to CASSGAWVGWNYGYTF.